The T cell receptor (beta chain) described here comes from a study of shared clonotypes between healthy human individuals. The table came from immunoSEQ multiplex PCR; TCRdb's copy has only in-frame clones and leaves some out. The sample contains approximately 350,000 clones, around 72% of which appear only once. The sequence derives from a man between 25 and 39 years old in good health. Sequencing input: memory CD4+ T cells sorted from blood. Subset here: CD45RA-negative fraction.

CDR3 loop: CASSETLYSGNTIYF. As DNA, the CDR3 is TGTGCCAGCAGTGAGACTTTATACTCTGGAAACACCATATATTTT. This chain joins TRBV6-1 and TRBJ1-3; no definite D call. The CDR3 contains 15 residues. V lost 3 bases, J lost 0 bases, and 9 bases lay in between. Germline V gives CDR1 MNHNS, CDR2 SASEGT.